Each of the 22 T cell receptor beta chains below was sequenced from the same sample in a study of identical twins. TCRdb fed the 5' RACE reads into MiXCR, producing one record per CDR3 protein. Of approximately 550,000 distinct CDR3 sequences listed, 20% to 25% are singletons. This sample was shared with a second study, whose subject was yellow fever vaccine responses in identical twins.

Material: CD4+ T cells sorted from blood. Every receptor here comes from a woman aged 18-29 years in good health.

This clonotype was observed a few times. The CDR3 DNA follows: TGTGCCAGCAGCCCCACTAGCGGGAGTAATAATGAGCAGTTCTTC. Its translation is CASSPTSGSNNEQFF. This chain joins TRBV7-3 and TRBJ2-1, with 11 bases that match TRBD2. Germline V gives CDR1 SGHTA, CDR2 FQGTGA. Germline trimming cut 5 bases from V and 7 bases from J; bases unmatched to any gene: 7. This CDR3 is 15 amino acids long.

The chain has TRBV2 and TRBJ2-2; D is perhaps TRBD1 (6 bases). V was clipped by 2 bases and J by 5 bases, with 9 bases between them. This CDR3 contains 14 residues. Germline V lookup: CDR1 SNHLY, CDR2 FYNNEI. The CDR3 sequence is CASSERRGTGELFF. CDR3 in DNA: TGTGCCAGCAGTGAACGAAGGGGGACCGGGGAGCTGTTTTTT.

The chain joins TRBV29-1 to TRBJ2-1; 9 bases are shared with TRBD2. The CDR3 consists of 13 residues. Trimming cost V 3 bases and J 5 bases; bases outside gene matches: 2. Germline values: CDR1 SQVTM, CDR2 ANQGSEA. CDR3 in amino acids: CSVDRLADNEQFF. The CDR3 nucleotides read TGCAGCGTTGACCGACTAGCGGACAATGAGCAGTTCTTC.

The J gene is TRBJ2-3, the V gene TRBV19; TRBD2 might be the D (6 bases). CDR1 is LNHDA and CDR2 is SQIVND in the germline V gene (reference sequence). This CDR3 contains 16 residues. V gave up 1 base and J gave up 0 bases, with 11 bases separating them. In DNA, the CDR3 is TGTGCCAGTAGTATAGCGGGCGGGACTAGCACAGATACGCAGTATTTT. It encodes CASSIAGGTSTDTQYF.

This clonotype was recorded a few times. The chain carries TRBV5-1 and TRBJ2-1; 7 bases map to TRBD1. CDR1 is SGHRS and CDR2 is YFSETQ in the germline V gene. The CDR3 runs to 15 residues. With 4 bases clipped from V and 2 bases from J, the junction kept 6 bases outside the gene matches. This chain's CDR3 is CASSAQGEPYNEQFF. The CDR3 DNA is TGCGCCAGCAGCGCTCAGGGGGAACCCTACAATGAGCAGTTCTTC.

V and J are TRBV12-3 or TRBV12-4 and TRBJ2-5; the match to TRBD1 covers 11 bases. With V trimmed by 3 bases and J by 3 bases, 6 bases remained unmatched. This CDR3 has 16 residues. The CDR3: CASSFKRDRGEETQYF. The CDR3 region has the DNA TGTGCCAGCAGTTTTAAAAGGGACAGGGGGGAAGAGACCCAGTACTTC.

The chain is built from TRBV7-8 and TRBJ2-3; TRBD1 agrees at 9 bases. The CDR3 runs to 15 residues. The V gene end was trimmed by 4 bases and the J gene end by 5 bases; junction bases not matched to a gene: 7. CDR1 is SGHVS, CDR2 FQNEAQ, per germline. The CDR3 sequence is CASSSRTGVEDTQYF. As DNA, the CDR3 is TGTGCCAGCAGCTCGCGGACAGGGGTGGAAGATACGCAGTATTTT. Looking up the rest from reference TRBV7-8 and TRBJ2-3 gives the full variable domain: GAGVSQSPRYKVAKRGQDVALRCDPISGHVSLFWYQQALGQGPEFLTYFQNEAQLDKSGLPSDRFFAERPEGSVSTLKIQRTQQEDSAVYLCASSSRTGVEDTQYFGPGTRLTVL.

The chain is built from TRBV20-1 and TRBJ2-5, with D perhaps TRBD2 (6 bases). Germline-derived CDR1 and CDR2 are DFQATT and SNEGSKA (reference sequence). The CDR3 covers 15 residues. Trimming removed 5 bases from V and 1 base from J, with 17 bases in between. CDR3 sequence: CSAASTGRTQETQYF. In nucleotides, the CDR3 is TGCAGTGCTGCAAGTACGGGGAGGACCCAAGAGACCCAGTACTTC.

This clonotype was observed a handful of times. This rearrangement joins TRBV2 to TRBJ2-1; TRBD1 aligns across 9 bases. The CDR3 sequence is 20 residues long. Germline-derived CDR1 and CDR2 are SNHLY and FYNNEI. The trim removed 8 bases at V and 2 bases at J, leaving 22 bases unmatched. Here the CDR3 reads CASGRRTGQGPLTTYNEQFF. The CDR3 region has the DNA TGTGCCAGCGGGAGACGGACCGGACAGGGGCCTCTGACGACCTACAATGAGCAGTTCTTC. Combining the CDR3 with reference TRBV2 and TRBJ2-1 gives the whole variable domain EPEVTQTPSHQVTQMGQEVILRCVPISNHLYFYWYRQILGQKVEFLVSFYNNEISEKSEIFDDQFSVERPDGSNFTLKIRSTKLEDSAMYFCASGRRTGQGPLTTYNEQFFGPGTRLTVL.

This clonotype was seen more than once but under ten times. This chain links TRBV7-3 with TRBJ2-1; 11 bases are shared with TRBD2. CDR3 length: 15 residues. The junction had 9 bases not matched to a gene; V was cut back by 5 bases and J by 9 bases. Germline values: CDR1 SGHTA, CDR2 FQGTGA. CDR3 sequence: CASSPPGLAVREQFF. CDR3 in DNA: TGTGCCAGCAGCCCTCCGGGACTAGCGGTTCGTGAGCAGTTCTTC.

V is TRBV11-3 and J is TRBJ2-3; weak D call: TRBD2 (6 bases). CDR3 length equals 14 residues. V lost 3 bases and J 2 bases, leaving 9 bases between the germline ends. The germline V gene has CDR1 SGHNT and CDR2 YENEEA. CDR3 nucleotide sequence: TGTGCCAGCAGCTTCGGGAGTCCCACAGATACGCAGTATTTT. Translated: CASSFGSPTDTQYF.

This clonotype was counted only a few times. This chain joins TRBV6-1 and TRBJ1-1; 9 bases map to TRBD1. V lost 5 bases to trimming and J lost 3 bases; unmatched junction nucleotides: 13. The CDR3 spans 17 residues. Germline CDR1 reads MNHNS; CDR2 reads SASEGT. The CDR3 region is CASSKTRDRAGHTEAFF. CDR3 DNA sequence: TGTGCCAGCAGTAAGACCCGGGACAGGGCAGGGCACACTGAAGCTTTCTTT.

This rearrangement joins TRBV5-6 to TRBJ2-7; 7 positions match TRBD2. CDR3 size: 14 residues. Germline V gene data show CDR1 as SGHDT and CDR2 as YYEEEE. J lost 3 bases, V lost 4 bases, and 7 bases had no gene match. The chain's CDR3 is CASSRGGAFYEQYF. CDR3 in DNA: TGTGCCAGCAGCCGCGGGGGAGCGTTCTACGAGCAGTACTTC. Using reference TRBV5-6 and TRBJ2-7 for the parts outside the CDR3, the full variable domain is DAGVTQSPTHLIKTRGQQVTLRCSPKSGHDTVSWYQQALGQGPQFIFQYYEEEERQRGNFPDRFSGHQFPNYSSELNVNALLLGDSALYLCASSRGGAFYEQYFGPGTRLTVT.

The chain carries TRBV6-1 and TRBJ2-1; no definite D call. The CDR3 loop spans 17 amino acids. The germline CDR1 and CDR2 sequences are MNHNS and SASEGT. The V end was cut by 8 bases, the J end by 1 base, with 21 bases between. CDR3 coding DNA: TGTGCCAGCCGAATCCGGGCAGGCCCTCTATCCTACAATGAGCAGTTCTTC. Encoded protein: CASRIRAGPLSYNEQFF.

In this sample, this clonotype turned up once. CDR3: CSARDIGLEQYF. DNA for the CDR3: TGCAGTGCTAGAGATATAGGGCTCGAGCAGTACTTC. The chain couples TRBV20-1 to TRBJ2-7; no clear D. The ends were cut back, 0 bases at V and 6 bases at J, with 9 bases in the middle. Germline V gene sequence: CDR1 DFQATT, CDR2 SNEGSKA (reference sequence). The length of the CDR3 is 12 residues.

CDR3 amino acids: CASSLATTITIHNEQFF. For the CDR3, the DNA is TGTGCCAGCAGCTTAGCCACTACCATCACAATCCACAATGAGCAGTTCTTC. This rearrangement joins TRBV11-2 to TRBJ2-1; D gene unclear. The CDR3 sequence is 17 residues long. V dropped 1 base and J dropped 5 bases, with 18 bases sitting between them. The germline gives CDR1 SGHAT, CDR2 FQNNGV.

CDR3 sequence: CASSVVGQGGEKLFF. The CDR3 DNA reads TGTGCCAGCAGTGTGGTCGGACAGGGTGGTGAAAAACTGTTTTTT. V gene TRBV6-1 combines with J gene TRBJ1-4; 8 positions match TRBD1. Trimming took 4 bases from V and 7 from J; bases not matched to a gene: 8. The CDR3 is 15 amino acids. Germline V gives CDR1 MNHNS, CDR2 SASEGT.

This clonotype showed up just once. V usage is TRBV5-4 and J usage is TRBJ1-1; a weak D match, TRBD1 (6 bases). Deletions cut 3 bases from V and 11 bases from J, with 17 bases between. The CDR3 spans 13 residues. The V gene's germline CDR1 is SGHNT and CDR2 YYREEE (reference sequence). This CDR3 reads CASSYGQPSVAFF. The CDR3 nucleotides are TGTGCCAGCAGCTACGGACAGCCCTCGGTGGCTTTCTTT.

This clonotype was found a few times. This CDR3 is CATSEANQETQYF. The CDR3 nucleotides read TGTGCCACCAGTGAAGCTAACCAAGAGACCCAGTACTTC. V gene TRBV24-1 combines with J gene TRBJ2-5; D is ambiguous. V dropped 4 bases and J dropped 0 bases, with 5 bases sitting between them. Germline V gene sequence: CDR1 KGHDR, CDR2 SFDVKD. This CDR3 has 13 amino acids.

The chain links TRBV4-2 to TRBJ2-3, with 8 positions matching TRBD1. The CDR3 loop spans 22 amino acids. Looked up from germline, CDR1 is LGHNA and CDR2 is YNFKEQ. J gave up 6 bases and V 4 bases, and 30 bases lay outside the gene matches. The CDR3 sequence: CASSPTRSRQGLQFDDRDTQYF. As DNA, the CDR3 is TGTGCCAGCAGCCCGACTCGCTCTCGACAGGGGCTTCAGTTCGACGACAGGGATACGCAGTATTTT.

The chain employs TRBV29-1 and TRBJ2-3, with D uncertain. Germline-derived CDR1 and CDR2 are SQVTM and ANQGSEA. The germline V and J ends were trimmed by 5 bases and 2 bases, with 8 bases remaining between them. This CDR3 has 12 residues. The chain's CDR3 is CSVRYDTDTQYF. The CDR3 region has the DNA TGCAGCGTTCGGTACGACACAGATACGCAGTATTTT.

This clonotype has a handful of counts. This chain joins TRBV18 and TRBJ2-1, with TRBD2 matching over 10 bases. The trim removed 3 bases at V and 5 bases at J, leaving 7 bases unmatched. The CDR3 runs to 16 residues. CDR1 and CDR2 from the germline V gene are KGHSH and LQKENI. CDR3 nucleotide sequence: TGTGCCAGCTCACCTCCAGTGCTAGCGGGGGACAATGAGCAGTTCTTC. This codes for CASSPPVLAGDNEQFF. The full variable domain, in which reference TRBV18 and TRBJ2-1 provide the parts outside the CDR3, is NAGVMQNPRHLVRRRGQEARLRCSPMKGHSHVYWYRQLPEEGLKFMVYLQKENIIDESGMPKERFSAEFPKEGPSILRIQQVVRGDSAAYFCASSPPVLAGDNEQFFGPGTRLTVL.